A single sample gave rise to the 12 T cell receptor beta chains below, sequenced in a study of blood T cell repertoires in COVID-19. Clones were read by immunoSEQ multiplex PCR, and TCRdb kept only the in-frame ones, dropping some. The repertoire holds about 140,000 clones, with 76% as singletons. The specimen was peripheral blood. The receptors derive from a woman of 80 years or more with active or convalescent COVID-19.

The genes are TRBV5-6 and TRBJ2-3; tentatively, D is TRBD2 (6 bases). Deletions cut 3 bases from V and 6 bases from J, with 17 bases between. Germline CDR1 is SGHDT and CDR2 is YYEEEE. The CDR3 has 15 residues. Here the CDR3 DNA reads TGTGCCAGCAGCTGGGGGGTTAGTAGCATGGATACGCAGTATTTT. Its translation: CASSWGVSSMDTQYF.

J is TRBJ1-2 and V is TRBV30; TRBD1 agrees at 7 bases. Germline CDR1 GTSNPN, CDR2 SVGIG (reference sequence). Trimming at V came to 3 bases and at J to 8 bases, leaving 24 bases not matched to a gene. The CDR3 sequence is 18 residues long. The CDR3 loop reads CAWRARQGEELFRSGYTF. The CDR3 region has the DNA TGTGCCTGGAGAGCGAGACAGGGCGAAGAACTTTTCCGGAGCGGCTACACCTTC. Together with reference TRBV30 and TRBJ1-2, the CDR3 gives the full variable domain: SQTIHQWPATLVQPVGSPLSLECTVEGTSNPNLYWYRQAAGRGLQLLFYSVGIGQISSEVPQNLSASRPQDRQFILSSKKLLLSDSGFYLCAWRARQGEELFRSGYTFGSGTRLTVV.

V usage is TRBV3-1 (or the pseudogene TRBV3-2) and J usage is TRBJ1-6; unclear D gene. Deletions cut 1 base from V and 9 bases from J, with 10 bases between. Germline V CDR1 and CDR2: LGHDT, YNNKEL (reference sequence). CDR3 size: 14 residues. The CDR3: CASSQVLLGSPLHF. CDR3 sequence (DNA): TGTGCCAGCAGCCAAGTACTTCTTGGTTCACCCCTCCACTTT.

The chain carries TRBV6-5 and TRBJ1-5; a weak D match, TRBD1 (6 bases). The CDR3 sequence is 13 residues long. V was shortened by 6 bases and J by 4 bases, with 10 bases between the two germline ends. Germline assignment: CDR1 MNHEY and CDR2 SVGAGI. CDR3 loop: CASRQTGNQPQHF. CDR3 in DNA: TGTGCCAGCAGACAAACAGGGAATCAGCCCCAGCATTTT.

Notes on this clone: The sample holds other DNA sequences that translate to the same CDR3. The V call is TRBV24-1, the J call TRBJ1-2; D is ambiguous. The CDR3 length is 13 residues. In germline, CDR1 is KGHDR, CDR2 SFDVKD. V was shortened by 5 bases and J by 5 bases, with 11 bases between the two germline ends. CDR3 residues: CATSGEGTYGYTF. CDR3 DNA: TGTGCCACCAGTGGTGAGGGTACATATGGCTACACCTTC.

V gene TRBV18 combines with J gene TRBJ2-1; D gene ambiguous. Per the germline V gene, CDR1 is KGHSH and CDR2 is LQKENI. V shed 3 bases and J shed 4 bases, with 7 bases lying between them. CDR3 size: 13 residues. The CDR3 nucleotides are TGTGCCAGCTCACCCACAGTTTACAATGAGCAGTTCTTC. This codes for CASSPTVYNEQFF.

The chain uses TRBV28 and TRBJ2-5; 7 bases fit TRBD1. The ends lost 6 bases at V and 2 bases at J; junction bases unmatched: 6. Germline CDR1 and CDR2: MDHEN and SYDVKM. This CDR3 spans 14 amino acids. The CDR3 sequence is CASSTRQGQETQYF. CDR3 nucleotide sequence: TGTGCCAGCAGCACCCGACAGGGACAAGAGACCCAGTACTTC. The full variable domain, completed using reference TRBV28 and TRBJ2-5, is DVKVTQSSRYLVKRTGEKVFLECVQDMDHENMFWYRQDPGLGLRLIYFSYDVKMKEKGDIPEGYSVSREKKERFSLILESASTNQTSMYLCASSTRQGQETQYFGPGTRLLVL.

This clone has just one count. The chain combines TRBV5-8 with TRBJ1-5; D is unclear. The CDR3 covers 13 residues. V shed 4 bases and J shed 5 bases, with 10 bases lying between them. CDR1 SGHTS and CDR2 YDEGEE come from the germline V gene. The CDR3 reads CASSPPGDQPQHF. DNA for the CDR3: TGTGCCAGCAGCCCGCCAGGTGATCAGCCCCAGCATTTT.

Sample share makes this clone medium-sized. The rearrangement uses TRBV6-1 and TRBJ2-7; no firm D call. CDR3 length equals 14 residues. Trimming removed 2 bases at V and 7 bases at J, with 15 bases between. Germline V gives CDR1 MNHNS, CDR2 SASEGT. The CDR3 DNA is TGTGCCAGCAGTGAATTCGAGCGTTGGCGGGAGCAGTACTTC. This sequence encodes CASSEFERWREQYF.

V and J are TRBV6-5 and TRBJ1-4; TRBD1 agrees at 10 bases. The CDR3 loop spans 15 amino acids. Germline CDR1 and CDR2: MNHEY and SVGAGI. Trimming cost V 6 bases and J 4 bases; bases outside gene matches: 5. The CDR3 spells CASSQDRGNNEKLFF. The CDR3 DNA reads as TGTGCCAGCAGCCAGGACAGGGGGAATAATGAAAAACTGTTTTTT.

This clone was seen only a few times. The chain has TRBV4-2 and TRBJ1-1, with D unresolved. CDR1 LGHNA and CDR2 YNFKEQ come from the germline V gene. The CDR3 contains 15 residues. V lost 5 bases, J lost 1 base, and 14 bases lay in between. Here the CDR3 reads CASSIRHEQNTEAFF. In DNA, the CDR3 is TGTGCCAGCAGCATACGACATGAGCAGAACACTGAAGCTTTCTTT.

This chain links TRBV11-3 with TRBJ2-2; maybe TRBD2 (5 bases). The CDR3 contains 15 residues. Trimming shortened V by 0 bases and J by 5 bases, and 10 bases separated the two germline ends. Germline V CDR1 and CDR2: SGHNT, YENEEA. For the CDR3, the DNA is TGTGCCAGCAGCTTAGATAATGGAGGAACCGGGGAGCTGTTTTTT. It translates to CASSLDNGGTGELFF.